Below, 30 T cell receptor beta chains from the same sample are listed, as sequenced in a study of regulatory T cells in long-lasting Graves disease. Arm-PCR of CDR3 regions with iRepertoire HTBI primers generated TCR beta libraries. Each CDR3 protein gets one entry after TCRdb re-called the multiplex PCR reads with MiXCR. The sample yields under 500,000 distinct CDR3 sequences, 20% to 25% seen once. The time point: persistent/refractory GD, antithyroid drugs over 5 years with positive TRAb. PBMCs were the source of the RNA used for TCR sequencing. The specimen was peripheral blood mononuclear cells (PBMCs), collected when the disease was refractory, from a patient treated with antithyroid drugs. The receptors come from a female donor with Graves disease.

This clonotype was recorded at least ten times. J is TRBJ1-4 and V is TRBV7-2; D remains unclear. Germline V lookup: CDR1 SGHTA, CDR2 FQGNSA. V was trimmed by 7 bases and J by 4 bases, leaving 10 bases between them. The CDR3 consists of 13 residues. The CDR3 reads CASKGLLNEKLFF. DNA for the CDR3: TGTGCCAGCAAGGGCTTACTTAATGAAAAACTGTTTTTT.

This clonotype showed up just a few times. The chain links TRBV3-1 to TRBJ2-5; 9 bases map to TRBD2. Germline V lookup: CDR1 LGHDT, CDR2 YNNKEL (reference sequence). With V trimmed by 4 bases and J by 4 bases, 10 bases remained unmatched. The CDR3 covers 16 residues. The CDR3 region has the DNA TGTGCCAGCAGCCGCGAGACTAGCGGAGGGGGAGAGACCCAGTACTTC. Amino acid sequence: CASSRETSGGGETQYF.

The table lists this clonotype with many counts. CDR3 amino acids: CASRRLAGNSNTGELFF. The CDR3 region has the DNA TGTGCCAGCAGACGACTAGCGGGCAACTCGAACACCGGGGAGCTGTTTTTT. The chain carries TRBV28 and TRBJ2-2; 10 bases agree with TRBD2. V was clipped by 6 bases and J by 0 bases; unmatched bases: 7. CDR3 length equals 17 residues. In germline, CDR1 is MDHEN, CDR2 SYDVKM. Based on the CDR3 plus reference TRBV28 and TRBJ2-2, the full variable domain is DVKVTQSSRYLVKRTGEKVFLECVQDMDHENMFWYRQDPGLGLRLIYFSYDVKMKEKGDIPEGYSVSREKKERFSLILESASTNQTSMYLCASRRLAGNSNTGELFFGEGSRLTVL.

This clonotype was detected a few times. The CDR3 protein is CASSTGGVGYEQYF. CDR3 DNA sequence: TGTGCCAGCAGTACAGGGGGAGTGGGCTACGAGCAGTACTTC. This rearrangement joins TRBV6-1 to TRBJ2-7, with 8 positions matching TRBD1. V lost 5 bases to trimming and J lost 3 bases; unmatched junction nucleotides: 6. Looked up from germline, CDR1 is MNHNS and CDR2 is SASEGT. The CDR3 covers 14 residues.

This clonotype was counted only a few times. The chain couples TRBV28 to TRBJ2-1; TRBD2 agrees at 10 bases. The V gene's germline CDR1 is MDHEN and CDR2 SYDVKM. This CDR3 is 15 amino acids long. The V segment lost 8 bases and the J segment 4 bases; nucleotides outside the gene matches: 8. The CDR3 region is CASFSTSGNYNEQFF. CDR3 coding DNA: TGTGCCAGCTTCAGTACTAGCGGGAATTACAATGAGCAGTTCTTC.

In DNA, the CDR3 is TGTGCCAGCAGTTACGGAGGGTTTGGTGGCTACACCTTC. Encoded protein: CASSYGGFGGYTF. The V and J genes are TRBV6-2 or TRBV6-3 and TRBJ1-2; D not certain. With 2 bases removed from V and 7 bases from J, the gap between germline ends came to 11 bases. The CDR3 runs to 13 residues. CDR1 is MNHEY and CDR2 is SVGEGT in the germline V gene.

This clonotype was picked up many times. The CDR3 region has the DNA TGTGCCAGCAGTTTCGACACCCGCTATGGCTACACCTTC. Its protein is CASSFDTRYGYTF. This chain links TRBV12-3 or TRBV12-4 with TRBJ1-2; D is unclear. V dropped 3 bases and J dropped 4 bases, with 9 bases sitting between them. This CDR3 region has 13 residues.

The sample holds many counts of this clonotype. V gene TRBV5-6 combines with J gene TRBJ2-5, with no clear D. From germline, CDR1 is SGHDT and CDR2 YYEEEE. This CDR3 has 12 amino acids. V was trimmed by 4 bases and J by 5 bases, leaving 9 bases between them. This CDR3 is CASSAVGETQYF. CDR3 sequence (DNA): TGTGCCAGCAGCGCGGTGGGGGAGACCCAGTACTTC.

In its sample, this clonotype was seen many times. This chain uses TRBV12-3 or TRBV12-4 with TRBJ1-6, with 7 bases lining up with TRBD1. CDR3 length: 14 residues. Germline trimming cut 7 bases from V and 4 bases from J; bases unmatched to any gene: 4. The CDR3 DNA reads TGTGCCAGCACATTGACAGGGTATAATTCACCCCTCCACTTT. Translated: CASTLTGYNSPLHF.

This clonotype occurred many times. This chain joins TRBV2 and TRBJ2-7; D gene ambiguous. This CDR3 is 12 amino acids long. Germline assignment: CDR1 SNHLY and CDR2 FYNNEI. The V end was cut by 3 bases, the J end by 3 bases, with 6 bases between. DNA for the CDR3: TGTGCCAGCAGTGACACTAACTACGAGCAGTACTTC. Translation: CASSDTNYEQYF. The full variable domain, completed using reference TRBV2 and TRBJ2-7, is EPEVTQTPSHQVTQMGQEVILRCVPISNHLYFYWYRQILGQKVEFLVSFYNNEISEKSEIFDDQFSVERPDGSNFTLKIRSTKLEDSAMYFCASSDTNYEQYFGPGTRLTVT.

This rearrangement joins TRBV4-1 to TRBJ2-2, with D possibly being TRBD1 (5 bases). This CDR3 is built from 17 residues. Germline CDR1 and CDR2: MGHRA and YSYEKL. V dropped 3 bases and J dropped 3 bases, with 17 bases sitting between them. The CDR3 is CASSHLPTASHTGELFF. In nucleotides, the CDR3 is TGCGCCAGCAGCCATCTCCCGACAGCCTCTCACACCGGGGAGCTGTTTTTT.

There are many counts of this clonotype. The chain combines TRBV2 with TRBJ2-5; D not certain. This CDR3 is built from 12 residues. Germline V lookup: CDR1 SNHLY, CDR2 FYNNEI. The V end was cut by 0 bases, the J end by 5 bases, with 4 bases between. In nucleotides, the CDR3 is TGTGCCAGCAGTGAAGCGAGGGAGACCCAGTACTTC. Translation: CASSEARETQYF. Filled out from reference TRBV2 and TRBJ2-5, the complete variable domain reads EPEVTQTPSHQVTQMGQEVILRCVPISNHLYFYWYRQILGQKVEFLVSFYNNEISEKSEIFDDQFSVERPDGSNFTLKIRSTKLEDSAMYFCASSEARETQYFGPGTRLLVL.

This clonotype was recorded at least ten times. The chain has TRBV27 and TRBJ2-5, with TRBD2 identical over 8 bases. V was pared by 5 bases and J by 5 bases, with 10 bases of the junction left unmatched. The CDR3 sequence is 15 residues long. Germline loops: CDR1 MNHEY, CDR2 SMNVEV (reference sequence). This CDR3 is CASSPTGGAPETQYF. DNA for the CDR3: TGTGCCAGCAGTCCCACGGGAGGGGCCCCTGAGACCCAGTACTTC.

The chain is built from TRBV14 and TRBJ2-2; D ambiguous. Trimming stripped 0 bases from V and 0 bases from J, with 8 bases between. Germline V gives CDR1 SGHDN, CDR2 FVKESK. This CDR3 region has 16 residues. The CDR3: CASSQDLNPNTGELFF. CDR3 DNA sequence: TGTGCCAGCAGCCAAGATCTCAATCCGAACACCGGGGAGCTGTTTTTT.

The rearrangement uses TRBV30 and TRBJ1-1, with 9 bases lining up with TRBD1. The CDR3 contains 15 residues. The germline V gene has CDR1 GTSNPN and CDR2 SVGIG (reference sequence). The V and J ends lost 5 bases and 4 bases, in that order; junction bases with no gene match: 11. CDR3 sequence: CAWHNNGQGITEAFF. The CDR3 coding sequence is TGTGCCTGGCACAACAACGGACAGGGGATCACTGAAGCTTTCTTT. The full variable domain, in which reference TRBV30 and TRBJ1-1 provide the parts outside the CDR3, is SQTIHQWPATLVQPVGSPLSLECTVEGTSNPNLYWYRQAAGRGLQLLFYSVGIGQISSEVPQNLSASRPQDRQFILSSKKLLLSDSGFYLCAWHNNGQGITEAFFGQGTRLTVV.

Concerning this clonotype itself: The junction departs from germline at one end; a sequencing error may be responsible. The chain's CDR3 is CASREAGNYNSPLHF. CDR3 in DNA: TGTGCCAGCAGAGAAGCCGGGAACTATAATTCACCCCTCCACTTT. The gene calls are TRBV6-1 and TRBJ1-6, with D hard to call. The CDR3 covers 15 residues. The germline CDR1 and CDR2 sequences are MNHNS and SASEGT.

To note about this clonotype: This clone may be a read error of a much larger clone one base away. The V call is TRBV7-2, the J call TRBJ2-7; D is uncertain. This CDR3 spans 16 amino acids. Trimming removed 1 base at V and 0 bases at J, with 13 bases between. CDR1 is SGHTA and CDR2 is FQGNSA in the germline V gene. CDR3 sequence reads: CASSLGPEPGSYEQYF. The CDR3 DNA reads as TGTGCCAGCAGCTTAGGCCCCGAGCCAGGCTCCTACGAGCAGTACTTC.

Written as DNA, the CDR3 is TGTGCCAGCAGCTTACTAAAAGGGGGGCCAGGGGTCACCGGGGAGCTGTTTTTT. Its translation: CASSLLKGGPGVTGELFF. This chain joins TRBV7-2 and TRBJ2-2; the D call may be TRBD1 or TRBD2 (6 bases each). Germline V gives CDR1 SGHTA, CDR2 FQGNSA. The CDR3 length is 18 residues. The V and J ends lost 2 bases and 4 bases respectively, with 20 bases between them.

This chain uses TRBV30 with TRBJ2-1; D is uncertain. V was pared by 4 bases and J by 0 bases, with 10 bases between. CDR3 length equals 14 residues. Germline CDR1 reads GTSNPN; CDR2 reads SVGIG (reference sequence). CDR3 coding DNA: TGTGCCTGGACCCGCCAGAGCTCCTACAATGAGCAGTTCTTC. Protein product: CAWTRQSSYNEQFF.

This clonotype was counted between two and nine times. The chain carries TRBV20-1 and TRBJ2-4; 10 bases match TRBD1. The CDR3 sequence is 19 residues long. CDR1 is DFQATT, CDR2 SNEGSKA, per germline (reference sequence). V lost 1 base to trimming and J lost 0 bases; unmatched junction nucleotides: 12. The CDR3 sequence is CSARVGGQGPSLAKNIQYF. The DNA of the CDR3 is TGCAGTGCTAGAGTAGGGGGACAGGGGCCCTCCTTAGCCAAAAACATTCAGTACTTC.

This clonotype was observed at least ten times. This chain uses TRBV30 with TRBJ1-1; weak D call: TRBD1 (6 bases). Germline lookup yields CDR1 GTSNPN and CDR2 SVGIG (reference sequence). With 2 bases removed from V and 11 bases from J, the gap between germline ends came to 15 bases. There are 12 residues in the CDR3. The CDR3 loop is CAWSTGTPEAFF. The CDR3 DNA reads TGTGCCTGGAGTACAGGGACCCCGGAGGCTTTCTTT.

This clonotype appeared a single time. This chain connects TRBV29-1 to TRBJ1-1; no clear D. There are 13 residues in the CDR3. Germline V gene data show CDR1 as SQVTM and CDR2 as ANQGSEA. Trimming left V 5 bases short and J 0 bases short, with 10 bases between. The CDR3 spells CSVNRGLNTEAFF. Here the CDR3 DNA reads TGCAGCGTTAATCGAGGGTTGAACACTGAAGCTTTCTTT.

This clonotype was picked up many times. The genes are TRBV28 and TRBJ1-1; the match to TRBD1 covers 7 bases. The CDR3 totals 15 residues. V shed 5 bases, J shed 1 base, and the junction held 7 bases outside the gene matches. CDR1 and CDR2 (germline): MDHEN, SYDVKM. The CDR3 region has the DNA TGTGCCAGCAGTCCCCCGGACAGGAAGAACACTGAAGCTTTCTTT. This gives the protein CASSPPDRKNTEAFF.

The J gene is TRBJ1-1, the V gene TRBV6-5; D ambiguous. This CDR3 has 14 amino acids. Germline CDR1 is MNHEY and CDR2 is SVGAGI. The ends were cut back, 2 bases at V and 7 bases at J, with 14 bases in the middle. The CDR3 here is CASSYRRDGDEAFF. Written as DNA, the CDR3 is TGTGCCAGCAGTTACCGCCGCGACGGTGATGAAGCTTTCTTT.

This clonotype was recorded a few times. This chain joins TRBV7-8 and TRBJ1-5; 7 bases match TRBD1. V dropped 2 bases and J dropped 2; count of bases not matched to a gene: 9. Germline V gene lookup returns CDR1 SGHVS and CDR2 FQNEAQ. The CDR3 is made up of 17 amino acids. In DNA form, the CDR3 reads TGTGCCAGCAGCTTATCAGGGGGGCGCGGTGGCAATCAGCCCCAGCATTTT. This encodes CASSLSGGRGGNQPQHF.

Many counts were recorded for this clonotype. The chain employs TRBV3-1 and TRBJ2-5, with a weak D call TRBD1 (5 bases). There are 14 residues in the CDR3. Germline CDR1 is LGHDT and CDR2 is YNNKEL (reference sequence). V was pared by 5 bases and J by 5 bases, with 15 bases between. The CDR3 nucleotides read TGTGCCAGCAGCAAAAAGGGGATTCGGGAGACCCAGTACTTC. Translating gives CASSKKGIRETQYF.

This clonotype was counted many times. The chain employs TRBV7-2 and TRBJ2-5, with no clear D. The V gene's germline CDR1 is SGHTA and CDR2 FQGNSA. Trimming removed 5 bases at V and 5 bases at J, with 18 bases between. There are 15 residues in the CDR3. The CDR3: CASSHDLGFGETQYF. The CDR3 coding sequence is TGTGCCAGCAGCCACGACTTGGGGTTCGGTGAGACCCAGTACTTC.

The rearrangement joins TRBV9 to TRBJ2-7, with a possible D match to TRBD1 (5 bases). Trimming pared 2 bases from V and 0 bases from J, leaving 9 bases between. From germline, CDR1 is SGDLS and CDR2 YYNGEE. This CDR3 spans 14 amino acids. In DNA, the CDR3 is TGTGCCAGCAGCGTCGGACACGACTCCTACGAGCAGTACTTC. Translation: CASSVGHDSYEQYF.

Notes on this clonotype: This may come from a read error, since a much larger clone is one base off. The chain carries TRBV28 and TRBJ1-4, with D hard to call. Germline CDR1 is MDHEN and CDR2 is SYDVKM. The germline V and J ends were trimmed by 9 bases and 5 bases, with 13 bases remaining between them. This CDR3 spans 13 amino acids. The CDR3 region is CARSLISNEKLFF. CDR3 DNA: TGTGCCAGGAGTCTAATATCGAATGAAAAACTGTTTTTT.

V is TRBV7-9 and J is TRBJ2-6, with TRBD1 identical over 7 bases. This CDR3 is 19 amino acids long. From germline, CDR1 is SEHNR and CDR2 FQNEAQ (reference sequence). Germline trimming cut 5 bases from V and 0 bases from J; bases unmatched to any gene: 13. CDR3 in DNA: TGTGCCAGCAGCCTTACGACAGGGCTAAGGGTCTCTGGGGCCAACGTCCTGACTTTC. Its translation is CASSLTTGLRVSGANVLTF. The full variable domain, with the rest looked up from reference TRBV7-9 and TRBJ2-6, is DTGVSQNPRHKITKRGQNVTFRCDPISEHNRLYWYRQTLGQGPEFLTYFQNEAQLEKSRLLSDRFSAERPKGSFSTLEIQRTEQGDSAMYLCASSLTTGLRVSGANVLTFGAGSRLTVL.